These 10 T cell receptor beta chains share one sample of origin, sequenced in a study of memory CD8 T cells in hepatitis C reinfection. Time point specified: peak reinfection, 3 to 8 weeks after reinfection detection. The sorted cells went straight to TCR sequencing with no prior in vitro expansion. Data came from immunoSEQ multiplex PCR; TCRdb stores just in-frame clones and leaves some out. Here the sample spans 2,500 to 3,000 clones, about nine tenths being singletons. The sample taken for sequencing was naive CD8+ T cells sorted from blood. The source of these receptors is a man in his fifties or sixties with hepatitis C virus infection.

The gene calls are TRBV11-2 and TRBJ2-5; TRBD2 matches 12 bases. Germline V CDR1 and CDR2: SGHAT, FQNNGV. This CDR3 is 16 amino acids long. After removal of 5 bases from V and 1 base from J, the junction contained 5 bases not matched to a gene. As DNA, the CDR3 is TGTGCCAGCAGCCCTTCGGGACTAGCGGGCCAAGAGACCCAGTACTTC. Amino acid sequence: CASSPSGLAGQETQYF.

The V call is TRBV28, the J call TRBJ2-1; tentative D call: TRBD1 (5 bases). Trimming cost V 1 base and J 8 bases, with 9 bases left between them. The CDR3 totals 13 residues. Germline V gene lookup returns CDR1 MDHEN and CDR2 SYDVKM. The DNA of the CDR3 is TGTGCCAGCAGTTTATATTCGACAGATGAGCAGTTCTTC. Amino acids: CASSLYSTDEQFF.

V and J are TRBV6-6 and TRBJ1-1; 8 bases fit TRBD1. Germline CDR1 and CDR2: MNHNY and SVGAGI (reference sequence). The CDR3 is 15 amino acids. V lost 4 bases to trimming and J lost 2 bases; unmatched junction nucleotides: 6. The CDR3 DNA reads as TGTGCCAGCAGTTTCTCTGACAGGGGCAACACTGAAGCTTTCTTT. The encoded protein is CASSFSDRGNTEAFF.

The chain combines TRBV11-1 with TRBJ2-7; 7 bases agree with TRBD1. After removal of 1 base from V and 1 base from J, the junction contained 4 bases not matched to a gene. The germline V gene encodes CDR1 SGHAT and CDR2 FQDESV (reference sequence). The CDR3 loop spans 15 amino acids. CDR3 sequence (DNA): TGTGCCAGCAGCTTAGATAGGGGGCCATCCTACGAGCAGTACTTC. Translating it yields CASSLDRGPSYEQYF. Filled out from reference TRBV11-1 and TRBJ2-7, the complete variable domain reads EAEVAQSPRYKITEKSQAVAFWCDPISGHATLYWYRQILGQGPELLVQFQDESVVDDSQLPKDRFSAERLKGVDSTLKIQPAELGDSAMYLCASSLDRGPSYEQYFGPGTRLTVT.

The CDR3 DNA reads as TGTGCCAGCAGTTTGACTAGCGGGAGTGGTTGGAATGAGCAGTTCTTC. Translation: CASSLTSGSGWNEQFF. V is TRBV27 and J is TRBJ2-1, with TRBD2 identical over 12 bases. Germline V gives CDR1 MNHEY, CDR2 SMNVEV (reference sequence). This CDR3 comprises 16 residues. The V gene end was trimmed by 3 bases and the J gene end by 7 bases; junction bases not matched to a gene: 7.

The chain is built from TRBV5-6 and TRBJ1-1; possibly TRBD1 for D (6 bases). The CDR3 runs 15 residues. Germline V gene sequence: CDR1 SGHDT, CDR2 YYEEEE. V was shortened by 0 bases and J by 7 bases, with 16 bases between the two germline ends. The chain's CDR3 is CASSLAAGVHDEAFF. In nucleotides, the CDR3 is TGTGCCAGCAGCTTGGCGGCAGGGGTCCATGATGAAGCTTTCTTT.

This chain joins TRBV15 and TRBJ2-7, with TRBD1 matching over 7 bases. V shed 5 bases and J 4 bases; nucleotides not matched to a gene: 8. This CDR3 has 14 amino acids. From germline, CDR1 is LNHNV and CDR2 YYDKDF (reference sequence). CDR3 sequence: CATSSGTVVYEQYF. The CDR3 coding sequence is TGTGCCACCAGCTCAGGGACAGTAGTTTACGAGCAGTACTTC.

As for this clone: The germline gene is not matched at one end of the junction; a read error may be the cause. Within the sample, other DNA sequences also encode this same CDR3. The chain recombines TRBV5-5 with TRBJ2-7, with D perhaps TRBD2 (6 bases). The CDR3 consists of 15 residues. Germline loops: CDR1 SGHKS, CDR2 YYEKEE (reference sequence). CDR3 amino acids: CASSLVGREAYEQYF. In nucleotides, the CDR3 is TGTGCCAGCAGCTTGGTCGGGCGGGAAGCCTACGAGCAGTATTTC.

The chain employs TRBV28 and TRBJ1-6; 10 positions agree with TRBD1. The length of the CDR3 is 16 residues. Germline V gene lookup returns CDR1 MDHEN and CDR2 SYDVKM. After removal of 3 bases from V and 14 bases from J, the junction contained 13 bases not matched to a gene. The CDR3 DNA sequence: TGTGCCAGCAGTTTTGCAGGACCCGGGACAGGGGACGCCCTCCACTTT. The encoded protein is CASSFAGPGTGDALHF.

This chain joins TRBV27 and TRBJ2-7, with TRBD1 as a possible D gene (6 bases). Germline CDR1 reads MNHEY; CDR2 reads SMNVEV (reference sequence). This CDR3 is 14 amino acids long. V dropped 3 bases and J dropped 0 bases, with 9 bases sitting between them. The DNA for the CDR3 is TGTGCCAGCAGTTTCGGACAGAGCTCCTACGAGCAGTACTTC. This encodes CASSFGQSSYEQYF.